The clone carrying this T cell receptor beta chain was counted at least ten times. Its antigen remains unidentified. The sample comes from a study of identical twins. Unique molecular identifiers were in the cDNA, with template-switch universal primer binding. MiXCR was run by TCRdb on the 5' RACE reads, yielding one entry per CDR3 protein. Here the sample spans roughly 230,000 distinct CDR3 sequences, about 8% being singletons. In every case, the donor was a healthy Caucasian. Study outcomes and limitations: There is a chance that invariant MAIT and iNKT cells partially muddied zero-insertion analyses. Fewer insertions characterized abundant cord blood beta clonotypes, whereas memory repertoires showed none.

These data are also associated with another study on yellow fever vaccine responses in identical twins.

This receptor was taken from a woman aged 18 to 35 in good health. Sequenced material: CD8+ T cells sorted from blood.

The DNA for the CDR3 is TGTGCCAGCAGCACTCTAGCGGGAGGCGCCGGGGAGCTGTTTTTT. It yields the protein CASSTLAGGAGELFF. This sequence joins TRBV11-2 and TRBJ2-2; 11 nucleotides align to TRBD2. The CDR3 consists of 15 residues. Germline-derived CDR1 and CDR2 are SGHAT and FQNNGV. Germline trimming cut 5 bases from V and 6 bases from J; bases unmatched to any gene: 5.